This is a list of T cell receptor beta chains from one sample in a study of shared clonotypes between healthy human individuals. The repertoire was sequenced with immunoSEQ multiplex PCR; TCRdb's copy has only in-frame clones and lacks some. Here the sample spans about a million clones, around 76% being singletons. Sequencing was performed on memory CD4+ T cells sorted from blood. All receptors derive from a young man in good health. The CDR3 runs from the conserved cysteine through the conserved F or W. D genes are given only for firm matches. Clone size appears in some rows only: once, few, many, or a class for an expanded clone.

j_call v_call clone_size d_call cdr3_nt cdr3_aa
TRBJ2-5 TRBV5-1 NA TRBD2 TGCGCCAGCAGACTTGGACTAGCCGGGGAGACCCAGTACTTC CASRLGLAGETQYF
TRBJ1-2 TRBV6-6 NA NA TGTGCCAGCAGTTGGGACGGGGAGGCCTATGGCTACACCTTC CASSWDGEAYGYTF
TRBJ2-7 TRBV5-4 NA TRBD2 TGTGCCAGCAGCCCGACCTTGACTAGCGGGGGAATAGCCTACGAGCAGTACTTC CASSPTLTSGGIAYEQYF
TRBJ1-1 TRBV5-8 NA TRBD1 TGTGCCAGCAGGCGGACAGGGACCGCTGAAGCTTTCTTT CASRRTGTAEAFF
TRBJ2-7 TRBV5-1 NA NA TGCGCCAGCAGCTCCTTACAGGGGGGGTCCTACGAGCAGTACTTC CASSSLQGGSYEQYF
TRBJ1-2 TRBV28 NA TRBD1 TGTGCCAGCAGTCCAGGGGGCGCGTATGGCTACACCTTC CASSPGGAYGYTF
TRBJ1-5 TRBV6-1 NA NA TGTGCCAGCACGGGGAGCGGTAGCAATCAGCCCCAGCATTTT CASTGSGSNQPQHF
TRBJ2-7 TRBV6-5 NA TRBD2 TGTGCCAGCAGTTCACCGGGACTAGCGGGTTACGAGCAGTACTTC CASSSPGLAGYEQYF
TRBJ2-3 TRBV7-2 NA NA TGTGCCAGCAGCTTAGAGGTCCAACCTCCCGATACGCAGTATTTT CASSLEVQPPDTQYF
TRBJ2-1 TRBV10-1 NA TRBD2 TGCGCCAGCAGTACGGGGGGCTCCTACAATGAGCAGTTCTTC CASSTGGSYNEQFF
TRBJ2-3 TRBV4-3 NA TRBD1 TGCGCCAGCAGCCCCACCTTCCGACAGGGTAGGACAGATACGCAGTATTTT CASSPTFRQGRTDTQYF
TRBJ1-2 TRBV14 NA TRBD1 TGTGCCAGCAGCCAAGATGGGACAGCGTCCAGTGGCTACACCTTC CASSQDGTASSGYTF
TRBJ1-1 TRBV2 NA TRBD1 TGTGCCAGCAAAGGACAGGGGACCTACACTGAAGCTTTCTTT CASKGQGTYTEAFF
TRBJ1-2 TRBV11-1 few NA TGTGCCAGCAGCTTAGATCGGGGAACGGGCTACACCTTC CASSLDRGTGYTF
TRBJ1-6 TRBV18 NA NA TGTGCCAGCTCACCAATCTTGGGGAGGGGGAATTCACCCCTCCACTTT CASSPILGRGNSPLHF
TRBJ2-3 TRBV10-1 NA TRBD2 TGCGCCAGCGCCCGGGACTACACAGATACGCAGTATTTT CASARDYTDTQYF
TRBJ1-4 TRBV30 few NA TGTGCCTGGTCGGATGCTGGGTATGAAAAACTGTTTTTT CAWSDAGYEKLFF
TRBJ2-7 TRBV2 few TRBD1 TGTGCCAGCAACCGGCAGGGGGCCTACGAGCAGTACTTC CASNRQGAYEQYF
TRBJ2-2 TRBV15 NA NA TGTGCCACCAGATCTCGGGACCGCGACACCGGGGAGCTGTTTTTT CATRSRDRDTGELFF
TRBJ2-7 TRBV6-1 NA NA TGTGCCAGCAGTGACGTGGTGGGGGACTACGAGCAGTACTTC CASSDVVGDYEQYF
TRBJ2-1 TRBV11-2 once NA TGTGCCAGCAGCTTAGCGGGGTCCTACAATGAGCAGTTCTTC CASSLAGSYNEQFF
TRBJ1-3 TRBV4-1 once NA TGCGCCAGCAGCCAAGGGGTCGCTTACTCTGGAAACACCATATATTTT CASSQGVAYSGNTIYF
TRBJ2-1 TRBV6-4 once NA TGTGCCAGCAGTGACTCTGGTCTGGGGGCAAATGAGCAGTTCTTC CASSDSGLGANEQFF
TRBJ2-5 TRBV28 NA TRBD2 TGTGCCAGCAGTGTAATGACTAGCGGATACCAAGAGACCCAGTACTTC CASSVMTSGYQETQYF
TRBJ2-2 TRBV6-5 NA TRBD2 TGTGCCAGCAGTTCTTACGGACTAGCGGACACCGGGGAGCTGTTTTTT CASSSYGLADTGELFF
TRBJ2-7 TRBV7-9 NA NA TGTGCCAGCAGCTTACCGACAGACATTAACGAGCAGTACTTC CASSLPTDINEQYF
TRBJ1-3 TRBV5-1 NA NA TGCGCCAGCAGCCCTTCTTTGCCCAGCTCTGGAAACACCATATATTTT CASSPSLPSSGNTIYF
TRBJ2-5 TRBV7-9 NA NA TGTGCCAGCAGCCCCACTGGCAGGGTTTTAGAGACCCAGTACTTC CASSPTGRVLETQYF
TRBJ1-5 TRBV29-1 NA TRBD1 TGCAGCGTTCAGGACAGGGTAGGTCAGCCCCAGCATTTT CSVQDRVGQPQHF
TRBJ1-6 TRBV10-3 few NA TGTGCCATCAGCGATATGGGCTCACCCCTCCACTTT CAISDMGSPLHF
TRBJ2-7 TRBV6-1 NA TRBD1 TGTGCCAGCAGTGGACAGGGGGTGAGCTCCTACGAGCAGTACTTC CASSGQGVSSYEQYF